This entry lists 32 T cell receptor beta chains sequenced from one sample in a study of a mutant IDH1 vaccine in newly diagnosed glioma. The protocol was immunoSEQ multiplex PCR, while the TCRdb copy is restricted to in-frame clones and leaves out a portion. The sample shows about 64,000 clones, around 74% of them seen only once. Their specific antigens are unknown. Regarding time point: week 35, safety follow-up. The content of each vaccine dose was 300 ug of mutant IDH1 20-mer peptide, and topical imiquimod accompanied it. Sample: PBMCs, taken from a glioma patient whose treatment included an IDH1 peptide vaccine. The receptors were sampled from a man aged 50 to 59 with glioma.

This clone was seen a few times. This rearrangement joins TRBV5-4 to TRBJ2-1, with D perhaps matching TRBD2 (6 bases). The CDR3 is 16 amino acids. Trimming removed 4 bases at V and 0 bases at J, with 14 bases between. CDR1 is SGHNT and CDR2 is YYREEE in the germline V gene (reference sequence). CDR3 loop: CASSTVSGVSYNEQFF. CDR3 DNA: TGTGCCAGCAGCACCGTTTCGGGGGTCTCCTACAATGAGCAGTTCTTC.

The gene calls are TRBV6-5 and TRBJ1-4, with 7 bases fitting TRBD1. The CDR3 covers 15 residues. The germline V gene has CDR1 MNHEY and CDR2 SVGAGI. V lost 5 bases, J lost 5 bases, and 8 bases stayed unmatched. The CDR3 DNA reads as TGTGCCAGCAGTACGACGACAGGGCAGAATGAAAAACTGTTTTTT. Protein: CASSTTTGQNEKLFF.

V is TRBV6-1 and J is TRBJ1-4, with 7 bases that match TRBD1. This CDR3 region has 15 residues. The germline V gene has CDR1 MNHNS and CDR2 SASEGT. Trimming took 8 bases from V and 0 from J; bases not matched to a gene: 6. The CDR3 DNA sequence: TGTGCCAGCTCCGGGACAGTTGCAACTAATGAAAAACTGTTTTTT. Translation: CASSGTVATNEKLFF.

The chain uses TRBV27 and TRBJ2-7; 7 bases agree with TRBD2. The CDR3 length is 13 residues. Trimming took 5 bases from V and 3 from J; bases not matched to a gene: 4. Germline CDR1 and CDR2: MNHEY and SMNVEV (reference sequence). CDR3 nucleotides: TGTGCCAGCAGTGGTACTAGCGACTACGAGCAGTACTTC. This codes for CASSGTSDYEQYF.

V is TRBV6-6 and J is TRBJ2-6; unclear D gene. The length of the CDR3 is 15 residues. CDR1 is MNHNY, CDR2 SVGAGI, per germline (reference sequence). Trimming cost V 3 bases and J 0 bases, with 6 bases left between them. The CDR3 reads CASSYRSSGANVLTF. CDR3 in DNA: TGTGCCAGCAGTTATCGAAGCTCTGGGGCCAACGTCCTGACTTTC.

The chain links TRBV6-5 to TRBJ1-1, with TRBD1 matching 7 bases. This CDR3 region has 15 residues. V dropped 5 bases and J dropped 5; count of bases not matched to a gene: 11. Looked up from germline, CDR1 is MNHEY and CDR2 is SVGAGI. CDR3 loop: CASSLNNRGWTEAFF. The CDR3 region has the DNA TGTGCCAGCAGTCTCAACAACAGGGGTTGGACTGAAGCTTTCTTT.

A single count supports this clone. This CDR3 is CATRGVDPYSNQPQHF. CDR3 DNA sequence: TGTGCCACCCGAGGTGTGGACCCGTATAGCAATCAGCCCCAGCATTTT. This chain joins TRBV19 and TRBJ1-5, with D uncertain. Germline V CDR1 and CDR2: LNHDA, SQIVND (reference sequence). V gave up 10 bases and J gave up 0 bases, with 19 bases separating them. This CDR3 contains 16 residues.

V usage is TRBV7-2 and J usage is TRBJ1-2; D perhaps matches TRBD1 (5 bases). This CDR3 has 15 amino acids. V lost 0 bases and J 2 bases, leaving 10 bases between the germline ends. Germline CDR1 reads SGHTA; CDR2 reads FQGNSA. This chain's CDR3 is CASSLARQINYGYTF. CDR3 sequence (DNA): TGTGCCAGCAGCTTAGCTAGACAGATCAACTATGGCTACACCTTC.

The chain has TRBV27 and TRBJ2-2, with D unclear. Germline V lookup: CDR1 MNHEY, CDR2 SMNVEV (reference sequence). V was pared by 2 bases and J by 0 bases, with 4 bases between. This CDR3 has 14 amino acids. The CDR3, as DNA: TGTGCCAGCAGTTTAGGCGCGAACACCGGGGAGCTGTTTTTT. This translates into CASSLGANTGELFF.

The chain links TRBV7-2 to TRBJ1-5; 7 bases agree with TRBD1. V was pared by 6 bases and J by 2 bases, with 13 bases of the junction left unmatched. The CDR3 sequence is 17 residues long. Germline CDR1 SGHTA, CDR2 FQGNSA. The CDR3, as DNA: TGTGCCAGCAGTTCGTTGGGCCCTCAGGGGGGCAATCAGCCCCAGCATTTT. Its translation: CASSSLGPQGGNQPQHF.

V and J are TRBV2 and TRBJ1-2, with a possible D match to TRBD1 (6 bases). Per germline, CDR1 SNHLY and CDR2 FYNNEI. The CDR3 has 13 amino acids. V lost 6 bases, J lost 6 bases, and 14 bases lay in between. CDR3 nucleotide sequence: TGTGCCAGCAGGGGGACAAGGATCGATGGCTACACCTTC. Encoded protein: CASRGTRIDGYTF.

Of note for this clone: The same CDR3 arises from other DNA sequences in this sample as well. The gene calls are TRBV4-3 and TRBJ1-5; D is ambiguous. The CDR3 sequence is 13 residues long. In germline, CDR1 is LGHNA, CDR2 YSLEER. The V end lost 0 bases, the J end lost 4 bases, and 4 bases lay between the germline ends. CDR3 protein: CASSQDSNQPQHF. The CDR3 bases are TGCGCCAGCAGCCAAGATAGTAATCAGCCCCAGCATTTT.

The chain combines TRBV4-1 with TRBJ1-4; 8 bases map to TRBD1. V was pared by 4 bases and J by 6 bases, with 10 bases of the junction left unmatched. The germline CDR1 and CDR2 sequences are MGHRA and YSYEKL. The length of the CDR3 is 16 residues. CDR3 bases: TGCGCCAGCAGCCCCCTATCGACAGGGGCTTATGAAAAACTGTTTTTT. The encoded protein is CASSPLSTGAYEKLFF.

V and J are TRBV19 and TRBJ2-5, with D unclear. The CDR3 runs 12 residues. In germline, CDR1 is LNHDA, CDR2 SQIVND (reference sequence). Trimming cost V 10 bases and J 0 bases, with 9 bases left between them. Here the CDR3 DNA reads TGTGCCACCGGCGGATACCAAGAGACCCAGTACTTC. It is translated as CATGGYQETQYF.

CDR3 coding DNA: TGCAGCGGTGGGGGGGGCAGGGGGCCCAATGAGCAGTTCTTC. Translation gives CSGGGGRGPNEQFF. This chain links TRBV29-1 with TRBJ2-1, with a tentative D call TRBD1 (8 bases). Trimming stripped 7 bases from V and 6 bases from J, with 19 bases between. The V gene's germline CDR1 is SQVTM and CDR2 ANQGSEA. This CDR3 spans 14 amino acids.

This chain uses TRBV19 with TRBJ1-1; D gene unclear. Trimming removed 2 bases from V and 1 base from J, with 14 bases in between. This CDR3 has 16 residues. CDR1 and CDR2 from the germline V gene are LNHDA and SQIVND (reference sequence). CDR3 coding DNA: TGTGCCAGTAGTATAAGGCTCGGTACCAAGAACACTGAAGCTTTCTTT. It translates to CASSIRLGTKNTEAFF.

The rearrangement links TRBV19 to TRBJ1-2; no reliable D call. The CDR3 sequence is 13 residues long. Germline V CDR1 and CDR2: LNHDA, SQIVND (reference sequence). Trimming left V 2 bases short and J 10 bases short, with 14 bases between. The CDR3, as DNA: TGTGCCAGTAGTATATCGAGAAACGGATACTACACCTTC. Protein sequence: CASSISRNGYYTF.

V usage is TRBV5-1 and J usage is TRBJ2-3, with D unresolved. Trimming removed 0 bases at V and 2 bases at J, with 7 bases between. Germline-derived CDR1 and CDR2 are SGHRS and YFSETQ. The CDR3 extends over 14 amino acids. CDR3 sequence reads: CASSLGANTDTQYF. The DNA of the CDR3 is TGCGCCAGCAGCTTGGGGGCAAACACAGATACGCAGTATTTT.

The count of this clone is one. This chain uses TRBV10-3 with TRBJ2-6; D is ambiguous. The CDR3 consists of 14 residues. Germline assignment: CDR1 ENHRY and CDR2 SYGVKD. Trimming pared 3 bases from V and 0 bases from J, leaving 3 bases between. The CDR3 nucleotides read TGTGCCATCAGTGACAGCTCTGGGGCCAACGTCCTGACTTTC. Protein product: CAISDSSGANVLTF.

The rearrangement joins TRBV6-5 to TRBJ1-2; D remains ambiguous. CDR1 and CDR2 (germline): MNHEY, SVGAGI. V was cut by 6 bases and J by 2 bases, with 10 bases left in between. The CDR3 consists of 13 residues. The CDR3 sequence: CASSTSGNYGYTF. CDR3 bases: TGTGCCAGCAGCACGAGCGGGAACTATGGCTACACCTTC.

This clone was seen more than once but under ten times. The chain recombines TRBV30 with TRBJ2-7, with D unresolved. This CDR3 has 14 residues. Trimming shortened V by 3 bases and J by 1 base, and 13 bases separated the two germline ends. Germline V CDR1 and CDR2: GTSNPN, SVGIG (reference sequence). DNA for the CDR3: TGTGCCTGGAGCCGACCAGAAAGGTCCTACGAGCAGTACTTC. It is translated as CAWSRPERSYEQYF.

CDR3 bases: TGTGCCAGCAGCTTACCGGGACAGGGCATAAACTATGGCTACACCTTC. Translation: CASSLPGQGINYGYTF. This rearrangement joins TRBV13 to TRBJ1-2; 9 positions match TRBD1. Germline V lookup: CDR1 PRHDT, CDR2 FYEKMQ (reference sequence). The CDR3 has 16 residues. The V gene end was trimmed by 2 bases and the J gene end by 2 bases; junction bases not matched to a gene: 6.

This sequence joins TRBV30 and TRBJ2-3; D possibly corresponds to TRBD2 (7 bases). Trimming cost V 3 bases and J 4 bases, with 11 bases left between them. CDR3 size: 13 residues. The germline CDR1 and CDR2 sequences are GTSNPN and SVGIG (reference sequence). CDR3 protein: CAWRGGPADTQYF. Here the CDR3 DNA reads TGTGCCTGGAGGGGGGGGCCGGCAGATACGCAGTATTTT.

The chain combines TRBV27 with TRBJ2-7, with 8 positions matching TRBD2. This CDR3 has 14 amino acids. Germline CDR1 MNHEY, CDR2 SMNVEV (reference sequence). V dropped 5 bases and J dropped 2; count of bases not matched to a gene: 5. CDR3 sequence (DNA): TGTGCCAGCAGTCCCGGGACTAGAACCTACGAGCAGTACTTC. It translates to CASSPGTRTYEQYF.

The gene calls are TRBV6-1 and TRBJ2-3; D may be TRBD1 (6 bases). CDR3 length equals 14 residues. Germline loops: CDR1 MNHNS, CDR2 SASEGT. The V end lost 8 bases, the J end lost 6 bases, and 18 bases lay between the germline ends. Here the CDR3 DNA reads TGTGCCAGCCGGTGGGTACAGGGCCCGGATACGCAGTATTTT. It encodes CASRWVQGPDTQYF.

The rearrangement uses TRBV2 and TRBJ2-5, with D unclear. V shed 2 bases and J shed 4 bases, with 8 bases lying between them. CDR1 SNHLY and CDR2 FYNNEI come from the germline V gene. The CDR3 extends over 13 amino acids. The CDR3 DNA reads TGTGCCAGCAGTGAAAATGGAAGAGAGACCCAGTACTTC. This codes for CASSENGRETQYF.

The chain combines TRBV10-3 with TRBJ2-7; no clear D gene. V lost 0 bases and J lost 6, with 6 bases in between. Per the germline V gene, CDR1 is ENHRY and CDR2 is SYGVKD. The CDR3 contains 12 residues. CDR3 protein: CAISESAGEQYF. The CDR3 bases are TGTGCCATCAGTGAGTCGGCCGGCGAGCAGTACTTC.

A single count supports this clone. The rearrangement joins TRBV5-1 to TRBJ2-3; TRBD2 is a possible D gene (7 bases). The V gene lost 0 bases and the J gene lost 2 bases, with 10 bases spanning the gap. The CDR3 consists of 15 residues. Germline V gene sequence: CDR1 SGHRS, CDR2 YFSETQ. Written as DNA, the CDR3 is TGCGCCAGCAGCTTGGGCCGGGGGGCCACAGATACGCAGTATTTT. Translating it yields CASSLGRGATDTQYF.

This rearrangement joins TRBV4-1 to TRBJ2-7; TRBD2 matches 12 bases. Trimming took 1 base from V and 6 from J; bases not matched to a gene: 4. This CDR3 comprises 15 residues. Per germline, CDR1 MGHRA and CDR2 YSYEKL. CDR3 sequence: CASSQGTSGVGEQYF. CDR3 sequence (DNA): TGCGCCAGCAGCCAAGGGACTAGCGGGGTAGGCGAGCAGTACTTC.

The chain carries TRBV5-1 and TRBJ1-3; possible D gene TRBD1, 5 bases. The CDR3 loop spans 16 amino acids. With 2 bases removed from V and 2 bases from J, the gap between germline ends came to 14 bases. Germline-derived CDR1 and CDR2 are SGHRS and YFSETQ. The chain's CDR3 is CASSFGAGAPGNTIYF. CDR3 bases: TGCGCCAGCAGCTTCGGAGCCGGGGCCCCTGGAAACACCATATATTTT. The full variable domain, its missing parts supplied by reference TRBV5-1 and TRBJ1-3, is KAGVTQTPRYLIKTRGQQVTLSCSPISGHRSVSWYQQTPGQGLQFLFEYFSETQRNKGNFPGRFSGRQFSNSRSEMNVSTLELGDSALYLCASSFGAGAPGNTIYFGEGSWLTVV.

The V call is TRBV6-4, the J call TRBJ2-3; 7 bases are a match to TRBD2. The trim removed 2 bases at V and 6 bases at J, leaving 8 bases unmatched. This CDR3 comprises 15 residues. Germline V CDR1 and CDR2: MRHNA, SNTAGT. CDR3 amino acids: CASSDHAGESDTQYF. CDR3 nucleotides: TGTGCCAGCAGTGACCATGCGGGGGAGTCGGATACGCAGTATTTT.

This clone has just a few counts. V and J are TRBV2 and TRBJ2-7; no reliable D call. CDR1 is SNHLY, CDR2 FYNNEI, per germline. V lost 6 bases to trimming and J lost 2 bases, with 11 bases between them. The CDR3 has 13 residues. As DNA, the CDR3 is TGTGCCAGCAGGTTTCGGGCGGCCTACGAGCAGTACTTC. Its protein is CASRFRAAYEQYF.